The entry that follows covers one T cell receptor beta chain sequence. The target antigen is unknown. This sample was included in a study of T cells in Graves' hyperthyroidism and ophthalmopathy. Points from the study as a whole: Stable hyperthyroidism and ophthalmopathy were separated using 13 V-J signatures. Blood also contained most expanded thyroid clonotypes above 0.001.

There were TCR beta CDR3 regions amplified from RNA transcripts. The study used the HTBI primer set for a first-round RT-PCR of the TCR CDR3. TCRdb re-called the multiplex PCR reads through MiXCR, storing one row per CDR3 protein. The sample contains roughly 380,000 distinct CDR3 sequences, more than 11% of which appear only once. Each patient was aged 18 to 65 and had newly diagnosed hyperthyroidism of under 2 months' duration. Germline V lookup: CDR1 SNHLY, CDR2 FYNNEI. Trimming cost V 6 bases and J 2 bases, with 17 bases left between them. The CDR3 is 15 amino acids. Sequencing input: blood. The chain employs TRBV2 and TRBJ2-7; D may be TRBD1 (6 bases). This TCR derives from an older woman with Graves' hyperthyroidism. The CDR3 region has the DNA TGTGCCAGCAGATCCGGGACAACCTCAACCTACGAGCAGTACTTC. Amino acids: CASRSGTTSTYEQYF.